This TCR beta chain was captured in a study of T cells in Graves' hyperthyroidism and ophthalmopathy. Broader study findings: Ophthalmopathy onset followed model prediction by a median about seven months.

There are a few counts of this clonotype. Its antigen remains unidentified. It was RNA transcripts that yielded the amplified TCR beta CDR3 regions. In the first-round RT-PCR of the TCR CDR3, the HTBI primer set was used. MiXCR, applied by TCRdb to the multiplex PCR reads, yields one record per CDR3 protein. The profile covers 490,000 or so distinct CDR3 sequences, with around a fifth appearing a single time and around 54% taken by the ten largest. The V end lost 5 bases, the J end lost 5 bases, and 12 bases lay between the germline ends. The CDR3 has 13 residues. This sequence joins TRBV12-3 or TRBV12-4 and TRBJ1-1, with D uncertain. Source material: blood. The TCR comes from a woman in her 70s with Graves' ophthalmopathy. The CDR3 bases are TGTGCCAGCAGTCGAAACTCAATAACTGAAGCTTTCTTT. It translates to CASSRNSITEAFF.